There are many counts of the clone carrying this TCR beta chain. CDR3 length equals 14 residues. Germline lookup yields CDR1 SNHLY and CDR2 FYNNEI. With 3 bases removed from V and 7 bases from J, the gap between germline ends came to 12 bases. Time point described: newly diagnosed GD, antithyroid drugs for less than 3 months. With RNA extracted from PBMCs as input, the TCR library was made. Enrollment of patients was through an endocrinology department in Xi'an, China. The data belong to a study of regulatory T cells in long-lasting Graves disease. Building of the TCR beta libraries involved iRepertoire HTBI primers and Arm-PCR of CDR3 regions. TCRdb re-derived calls from the multiplex PCR reads in MiXCR, one entry per CDR3 protein. This sample has about 360,000 distinct CDR3 sequences, with around 15% found just once. The same data also went into a second study, on T cells in Graves' hyperthyroidism and ophthalmopathy. From that report: Patients having uncontrolled infection, another autoimmune disease, pregnancy or lactation were not included.

This sequence originates from a woman aged 18-30 years with Graves disease. This chain connects TRBV2 to TRBJ2-2, with D possibly TRBD1 on 5 matching bases. The sample consisted of peripheral blood mononuclear cells (PBMCs), taken at new diagnosis, from a patient treated with antithyroid drugs. Here the CDR3 reads CASSEGRVVGELFF. CDR3 in DNA: TGTGCCAGCAGTGAGGGCAGGGTGGTCGGGGAGCTGTTTTTT.